Listed below are T cell receptor beta chains from one sample, sequenced in a study of blood T cell repertoires in COVID-19. Profiled with immunoSEQ multiplex PCR; TCRdb holds only in-frame clones, not every one. The repertoire holds about 280,000 clones, 89% seen once, with less than 2% in the top ten. The sequencing input was PBMCs or T cells enriched from blood (not recorded which). The receptors here all came from an older woman who had recovered from COVID-19. CDR3s include the opening cysteine and the closing phenylalanine or tryptophan. The order of the fields is V gene, D gene, clone size, CDR3 length, J gene, CDR3 DNA, CDR3 protein. A D gene is named only where the DNA matches it firmly. Not all rows give a size; the values are once, few, many and, for expanded clones, a class.

TRBV27	.	few	14	TRBJ1-5	TGTGCCAGCAGTTTAGGGAGTAGCAATCAGCCCCAGCATTTT	CASSLGSSNQPQHF
TRBV2	.	.	15	TRBJ2-3	TGTGCCAGCACTCCAAGCAGCGCTATTCCAGATACGCAGTATTTT	CASTPSSAIPDTQYF
TRBV1	.	.	17	TRBJ1-2	TGCACCAGCAGCCAAGCCCCCCTGGGACAGGGGAAGGATGGCTACACCTTC	CTSSQAPLGQGKDGYTF
TRBV5-1	.	.	12	TRBJ2-7	TGCGCCAGCAGCGAATACGAAGCGGAGCAGTACTTC	CASSEYEAEQYF
TRBV5-1	.	few	16	TRBJ2-5	TGCGCCAGCAGCTTGGGTCTGGGGCGACAATGGGAGACCCAGTACTTC	CASSLGLGRQWETQYF
TRBV5-1	.	.	14	TRBJ1-1	TGCGCCAGCAGCCCCGACAGGCCGAACACTGAAGCTTTCTTT	CASSPDRPNTEAFF
TRBV18	TRBD2	.	19	TRBJ2-7	TGTGCCAGCTCACCCGCCGGGACTAGCGGGAGTGGTCCCCTCTACGAGCAGTACTTC	CASSPAGTSGSGPLYEQYF
TRBV6-4	.	.	14	TRBJ2-1	TGTGCCAGCAGAAAGGGGAAGGGGTACAATGAGCAGTTCTTC	CASRKGKGYNEQFF
TRBV9	.	.	15	TRBJ1-1	TGTGCCAGCAGCGTAGTGCACAGACAGAACACTGAAGCTTTCTTT	CASSVVHRQNTEAFF
TRBV19	.	.	16	TRBJ1-3	TGTGCCAGTAGTGTAACAGGGATTGGCCCGGGAAACACCATATATTTT	CASSVTGIGPGNTIYF
TRBV28	.	.	13	TRBJ2-4	TGTGCCAGCGCGGCCGAGACCAAAAACATTCAGTACTTC	CASAAETKNIQYF
TRBV3-1/TRBV3-2	TRBD1	.	17	TRBJ1-4	TGTGCCAGCAGCCAAGAGGGGACAGGGGCTTTCAATGAAAAACTGTTTTTT	CASSQEGTGAFNEKLFF
TRBV6-6	TRBD1	.	15	TRBJ1-4	TGTGCCAGCAGTTACATACAGGGGGCGGATGAAAAACTGTTTTTT	CASSYIQGADEKLFF
TRBV14	TRBD1	once	14	TRBJ2-7	TGTGCCAGCAGCCAAGTTGACCGGGACAGTAAGCAGTACTTC	CASSQVDRDSKQYF
TRBV6-5	.	.	15	TRBJ1-5	TGTGCCAGCAGTTACGACGACAGGAACAATCAGCCCCAGCATTTT	CASSYDDRNNQPQHF
TRBV7-8	TRBD2	.	17	TRBJ2-6	TGTGCCAGCAGCCAAGGGACTAGCGGGACTGGGGCCAACGTCCTGACTTTC	CASSQGTSGTGANVLTF
TRBV11-3	TRBD2	.	15	TRBJ2-7	TGTGCCAGCAGCTTAGAAACTAGCGGGGCCTACGAGCAGTACTTC	CASSLETSGAYEQYF
TRBV5-1	TRBD1	.	16	TRBJ2-2	TGCGCCAGCAGCTATGGACAGGGCGGCTACACCGGGGAGCTGTTTTTT	CASSYGQGGYTGELFF
TRBV7-9	.	.	17	TRBJ1-5	TGTGCCAGCAGCCCCAGCCCCCGGGGGGGACTAAGGCAGGCCCAGCATTTT	CASSPSPRGGLRQAQHF
TRBV5-1	.	.	13	TRBJ1-5	TGCGCCAGCAGCCTAAATAGCAATCAGCCCCAGCATTTT	CASSLNSNQPQHF
TRBV5-1	TRBD2	.	15	TRBJ2-5	TGCGCCAGCAGCTCCGCTGCGGGAGGGGTAGAGACCCAGTACTTC	CASSSAAGGVETQYF
TRBV27	TRBD2	.	16	TRBJ2-1	TGTGCCAGCAGTTTAGCGGGAGGACCTTATTACAATGAGCAGTTCTTC	CASSLAGGPYYNEQFF
TRBV7-9	TRBD1	.	12	TRBJ1-4	TGTGCCAGCAGCGGGACAGAAGAAAAACTGTTTTTT	CASSGTEEKLFF
TRBV7-3	TRBD1	.	14	TRBJ2-7	TGTGCCAGCAGCTTTGGGACAGGGGATTACGAGCAGTACTTC	CASSFGTGDYEQYF
TRBV28	TRBD2	.	15	TRBJ2-7	TGTGCCAGCAGTTTAAGACTAGCGGGGCTCTACGAGCAGTACTTC	CASSLRLAGLYEQYF
TRBV28	.	.	13	TRBJ1-1	TGTGCCACCGTTTCAGATATTAACACTGAAGCTTTCTTT	CATVSDINTEAFF
TRBV13	.	few	11	TRBJ1-1	TGTGCCAGCAGCTGGGGAGGGGAAGCTTTCTTT	CASSWGGEAFF
TRBV7-9	.	.	11	TRBJ1-1	TGTGCCAGCAGTATGGGAGCTGAAGCTTTCTTT	CASSMGAEAFF
TRBV5-1	TRBD1	.	19	TRBJ2-4	TGCGCCAGCAGCCCCATGGGACAGGGGGAGGGCCTACCCAAAAACATTCAGTACTTC	CASSPMGQGEGLPKNIQYF
TRBV11-2	TRBD1	.	14	TRBJ1-1	TGTGCCAGCAGCACACGACAGGGGGCCCCTGAAGCTTTCTTT	CASSTRQGAPEAFF
TRBV5-1	.	.	14	TRBJ2-1	TGCGCCAGCAGCTTTGGGAGCGGGTACAATGAGCAGTTCTTC	CASSFGSGYNEQFF
TRBV7-9	.	once	16	TRBJ2-2	TGTGCCAGCAGCTTAATTAGCGGAGGGAACACCGGGGAGCTGTTTTTT	CASSLISGGNTGELFF
TRBV11-2	.	.	15	TRBJ1-5	TGTGCCAGCAGCTTATTCGACAGTGAAAATCAGCCCCAGCATTTT	CASSLFDSENQPQHF
TRBV18	TRBD2	.	17	TRBJ2-2	TGTGCCAGCTCACCATTATCGGGAGGGCCTTTCGCCGGGGAGCTGTTTTTT	CASSPLSGGPFAGELFF
TRBV20-1	TRBD2	.	15	TRBJ2-1	TGCAGTGCTAGTATACTAGCGGGAGGTTACAATGAGCAGTTCTTC	CSASILAGGYNEQFF
TRBV4-1	TRBD2	.	15	TRBJ2-7	TGCGCCAGCAGCCAAGATCGCGGGGGGAGATACGAGCAGTACTTC	CASSQDRGGRYEQYF
TRBV9	.	.	11	TRBJ1-1	TGTGCCAGCAGCCTTGGGACAAGGAGGACCTTT	CASSLGTRRTF
TRBV5-4	TRBD1	once	15	TRBJ2-3	TGTGCCAGCAGCCTGGACAGGGGGGTGACAGATACGCAGTATTTT	CASSLDRGVTDTQYF
TRBV7-3	TRBD2	.	14	TRBJ2-5	TGTGCCAGCAGCTCCCCCGGGACTAGCGTCCCCCAGTACTTC	CASSSPGTSVPQYF
TRBV5-1	.	.	12	TRBJ1-2	TGCGCCAGCAGCCCCGGCGGGGATGGCTACACCTTC	CASSPGGDGYTF
TRBV28	.	.	12	TRBJ2-7	TGTGCCAGCAGTTTATCCGGCTACGAGCAGTACTTC	CASSLSGYEQYF
TRBV11-2	TRBD1	.	14	TRBJ1-2	TGTGCCAGCAGCTTTACAGGGGGTGGGTATGGCTACACCTTC	CASSFTGGGYGYTF
TRBV5-1	TRBD1	.	12	TRBJ1-1	TGCGCCAGCAGCCGACAGGGGTTAGAAGCTTTCTTT	CASSRQGLEAFF
TRBV7-9	.	.	13	TRBJ1-1	TGTGCCAGCAGCCCGAGGGATCGGGGATCAGCTTTCTTT	CASSPRDRGSAFF
TRBV4-1	.	.	15	TRBJ2-1	TGCGCCAGCAGCCAAGATTCGCCAGGGGTGGTTGAGCAGTTCTTC	CASSQDSPGVVEQFF
TRBV9	TRBD2	.	16	TRBJ2-1	TGTGCCAGCAGCGTAGCTAGCGGGGGTACCTACAATGAGCAGTTCTTC	CASSVASGGTYNEQFF
TRBV27	TRBD1	.	16	TRBJ1-1	TGTGCCAGCAGTCCTTCCCCCTACAGGGGTGGCACTGAAGCTTTCTTT	CASSPSPYRGGTEAFF
TRBV3-1/TRBV3-2	.	.	14	TRBJ1-2	TGTGCCAGCAGCCAGGCGACAGGCGGAAGGGGCTACACCTTC	CASSQATGGRGYTF
TRBV5-1	.	once	14	TRBJ1-2	TGCGCCAGCACCCCGGACACCTTTAACTATGGCTACACCTTC	CASTPDTFNYGYTF